A single TCR beta chain is shown here with its context. The antigen remains unidentified. The sequencing template was cDNA reverse transcribed from extracted RNA. TCRdb keeps only in-frame clones here, not all; method: immunoSEQ multiplex PCR. Of roughly 180,000 clones listed, 40% to 65% are singletons. This specimen comes from a study of CD8+ T cells in alopecia areata. Study summary: At a dose of 5 to 10 mg twice daily, oral tofacitinib was given to treated patients.

From germline, CDR1 is SGDLS and CDR2 YYNGEE. The V end was cut by 7 bases, the J end by 8 bases, with 10 bases between. This CDR3 has 12 amino acids. Whole-study results and caveats: Within the top 100, expanded CD8+ clones significantly decreased with tofacitinib, as did scalp clonality.

Stated treatment: oral pan-JAK inhibitor, 5-10 mg twice daily. The clonotype originates from a human donor with alopecia areata. The V and J genes are TRBV9 and TRBJ1-6; TRBD1 is a possible D gene (5 bases). The sequences come from CD8+ T cells sorted from blood, collected at week 52, from a patient treated with tofacitinib. The CDR3 bases are TGTGCCAGCGGGGGTGGGTATTCACCCCTCCACTTT. This translates into CASGGGYSPLHF. The variable domain in full, with the rest retrieved from reference TRBV9 and TRBJ1-6, is DSGVTQTPKHLITATGQRVTLRCSPRSGDLSVYWYQQSLDQGLQFLIQYYNGEERAKGNILERFSAQQFPDLHSELNLSSLELGDSALYFCASGGGYSPLHFGNGTRLTVT.